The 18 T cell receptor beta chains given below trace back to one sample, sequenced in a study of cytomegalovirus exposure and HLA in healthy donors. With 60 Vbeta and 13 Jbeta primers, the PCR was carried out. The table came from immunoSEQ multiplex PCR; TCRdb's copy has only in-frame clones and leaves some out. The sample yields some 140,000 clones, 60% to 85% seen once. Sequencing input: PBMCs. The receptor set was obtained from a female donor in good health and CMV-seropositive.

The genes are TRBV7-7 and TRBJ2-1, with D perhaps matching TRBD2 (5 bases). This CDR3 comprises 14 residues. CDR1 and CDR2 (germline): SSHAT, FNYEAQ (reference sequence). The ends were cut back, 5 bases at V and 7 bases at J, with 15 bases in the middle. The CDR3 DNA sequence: TGTGCCAGCAGCCCTATCTCATGGGAGAATGAGCAGTTCTTC. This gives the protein CASSPISWENEQFF.

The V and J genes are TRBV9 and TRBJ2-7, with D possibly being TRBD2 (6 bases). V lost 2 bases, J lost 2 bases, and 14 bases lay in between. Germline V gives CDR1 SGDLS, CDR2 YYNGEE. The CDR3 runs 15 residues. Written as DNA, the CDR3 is TGTGCCAGCAGCGTTACGGCTAGCGAAACCTACGAGCAGTACTTC. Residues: CASSVTASETYEQYF.

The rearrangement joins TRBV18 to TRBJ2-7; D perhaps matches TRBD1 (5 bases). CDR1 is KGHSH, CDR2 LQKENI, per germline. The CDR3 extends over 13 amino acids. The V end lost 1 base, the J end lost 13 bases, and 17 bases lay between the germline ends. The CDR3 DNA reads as TGTGCCAGCTCACCACAAGGGCAGGGATCAGCCTACTTC. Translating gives CASSPQGQGSAYF.

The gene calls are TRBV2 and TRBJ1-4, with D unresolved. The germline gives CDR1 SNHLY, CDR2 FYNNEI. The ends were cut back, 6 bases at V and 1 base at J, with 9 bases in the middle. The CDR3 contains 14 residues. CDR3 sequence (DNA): TGTGCCAGCAGCAAGGAGGTAACTAATGAAAAACTGTTTTTT. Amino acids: CASSKEVTNEKLFF.

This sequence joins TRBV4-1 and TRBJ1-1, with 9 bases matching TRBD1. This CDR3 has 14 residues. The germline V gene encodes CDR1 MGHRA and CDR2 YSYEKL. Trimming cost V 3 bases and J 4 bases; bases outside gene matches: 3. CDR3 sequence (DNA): TGCGCCAGCAGCCAGGGACAGGGACCCACTGAAGCTTTCTTT. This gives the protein CASSQGQGPTEAFF.

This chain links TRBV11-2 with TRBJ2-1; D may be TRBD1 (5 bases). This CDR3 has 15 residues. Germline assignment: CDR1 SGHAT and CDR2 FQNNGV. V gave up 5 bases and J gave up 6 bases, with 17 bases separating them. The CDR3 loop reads CASSPPGQGSNEQFF. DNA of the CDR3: TGTGCCAGCAGCCCCCCGGGCCAGGGTAGCAATGAGCAGTTCTTC.

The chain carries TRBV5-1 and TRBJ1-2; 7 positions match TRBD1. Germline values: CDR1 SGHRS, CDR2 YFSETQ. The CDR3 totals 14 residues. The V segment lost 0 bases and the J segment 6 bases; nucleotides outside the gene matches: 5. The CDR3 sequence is CASSLATGVDGYTF. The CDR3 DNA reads TGCGCCAGCAGCTTGGCCACAGGGGTGGATGGCTACACCTTC.

The CDR3 loop is CASSYRDRLDEQYF. The DNA for the CDR3 is TGTGCCAGCAGCTACCGGGACAGGTTGGACGAGCAGTACTTC. The rearrangement uses TRBV7-9 and TRBJ2-5; 8 bases match TRBD1. Judging by the DNA end, TRBJ2-7 fits better; the J call may be wrong. The CDR3 is 14 amino acids. CDR1 is SEHNR and CDR2 is FQNEAQ in the germline V gene (reference sequence).

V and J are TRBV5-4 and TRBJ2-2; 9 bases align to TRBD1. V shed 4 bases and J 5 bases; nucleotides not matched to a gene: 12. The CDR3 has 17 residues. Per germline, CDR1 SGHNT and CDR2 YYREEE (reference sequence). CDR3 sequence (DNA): TGTGCCAGCAGCGCAAAGCCGGGACAGGGAGGAACCGGGGAGCTGTTTTTT. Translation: CASSAKPGQGGTGELFF.

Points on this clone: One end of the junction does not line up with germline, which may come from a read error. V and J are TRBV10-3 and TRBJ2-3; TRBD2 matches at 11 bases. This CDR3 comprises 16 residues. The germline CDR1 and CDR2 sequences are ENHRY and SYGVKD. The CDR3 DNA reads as TGTGCCATCAGTGAGTCTAGCGGGGGGGCTACAGGTACGCAGTATTTT. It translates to CAISESSGGATGTQYF.

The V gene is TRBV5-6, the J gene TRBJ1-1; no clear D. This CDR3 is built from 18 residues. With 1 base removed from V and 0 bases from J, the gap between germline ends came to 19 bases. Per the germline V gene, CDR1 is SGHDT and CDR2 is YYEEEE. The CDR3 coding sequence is TGTGCCAGCAGCTTGTTCCGTGTGACTCACCACTTGAACACTGAAGCTTTCTTT. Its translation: CASSLFRVTHHLNTEAFF.

CDR3 nucleotide sequence: TGTGCCAGCAGCCCCGAGCGGGAGACCTCCTACGAGCAGTACTTC. Translation gives CASSPERETSYEQYF. The J gene is TRBJ2-7, the V gene TRBV7-6; 8 bases fit TRBD2. This CDR3 region has 15 residues. V lost 5 bases to trimming and J lost 0 bases; unmatched junction nucleotides: 6. CDR1 is SGHVS, CDR2 FNYEAQ, per germline. The full variable domain, in which reference TRBV7-6 and TRBJ2-7 provide the parts outside the CDR3, is GAGVSQSPRYKVTKRGQDVALRCDPISGHVSLYWYRQALGQGPEFLTYFNYEAQQDKSGLPNDRFSAERPEGSISTLTIQRTEQRDSAMYRCASSPERETSYEQYFGPGTRLTVT.

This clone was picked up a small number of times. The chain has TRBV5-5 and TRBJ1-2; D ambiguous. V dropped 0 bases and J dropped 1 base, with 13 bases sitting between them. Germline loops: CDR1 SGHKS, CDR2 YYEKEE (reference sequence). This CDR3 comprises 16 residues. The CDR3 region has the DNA TGTGCCAGCAGCTTGGGGTTGGGCAGGATTAACTATGGCTACACCTTC. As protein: CASSLGLGRINYGYTF.

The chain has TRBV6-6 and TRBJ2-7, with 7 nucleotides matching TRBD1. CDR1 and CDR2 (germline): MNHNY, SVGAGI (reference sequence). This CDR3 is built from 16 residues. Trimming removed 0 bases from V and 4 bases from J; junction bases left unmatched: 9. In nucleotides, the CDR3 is TGTGCCAGCAGTTACTCGAAGACAGGGTCGCCTTACGAGCAGTACTTC. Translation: CASSYSKTGSPYEQYF.

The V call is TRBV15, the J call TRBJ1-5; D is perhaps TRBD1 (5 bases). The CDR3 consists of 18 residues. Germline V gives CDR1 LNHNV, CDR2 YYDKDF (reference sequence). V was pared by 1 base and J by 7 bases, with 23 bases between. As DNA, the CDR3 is TGTGCCACCAGCAGAGGACTACTTCGAGGGGCGGCGGGACAGCCCCAGCATTTT. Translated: CATSRGLLRGAAGQPQHF.

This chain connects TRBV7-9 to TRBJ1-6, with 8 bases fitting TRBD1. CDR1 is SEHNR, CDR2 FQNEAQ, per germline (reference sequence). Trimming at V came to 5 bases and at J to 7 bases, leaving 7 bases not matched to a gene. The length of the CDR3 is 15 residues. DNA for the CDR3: TGTGCCAGCAGCCCAGACAGGGGAAGGAATTCACCCCTCCACTTT. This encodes CASSPDRGRNSPLHF.

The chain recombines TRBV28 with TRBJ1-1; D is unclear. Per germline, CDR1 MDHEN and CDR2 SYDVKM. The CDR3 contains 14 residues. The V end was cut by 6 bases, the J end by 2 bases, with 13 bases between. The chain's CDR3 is CASSPTRINTEAFF. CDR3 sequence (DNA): TGTGCCAGCAGCCCTACGAGGATAAACACTGAAGCTTTCTTT.

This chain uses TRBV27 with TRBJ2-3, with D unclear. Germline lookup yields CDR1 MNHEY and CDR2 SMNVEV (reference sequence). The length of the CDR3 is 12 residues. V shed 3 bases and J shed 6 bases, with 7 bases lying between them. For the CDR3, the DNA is TGTGCCAGCAGTTTCGGTTTGGATACGCAGTATTTT. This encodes CASSFGLDTQYF.